This TCR beta chain stems from a study of post-analysis software for immune sequencing data. Study results and caveats: In patients, TRBV5-6, TRBV5-1 and TRBV20-1 belonged to five TRBV segments found more frequently than in controls. Significantly decreased normalized Chao1 diversity was recorded for multiple sclerosis patients relative to controls. Samples from a shared batch, those prepared together, strongly co-clustered by F measure.

Prepared libraries of TCR beta cDNA carried unique molecular identifiers. Each CDR3 protein gets one entry after TCRdb re-called the PCR reads with MiXCR. The sample lists over 250,000 distinct CDR3 sequences; 35% to 45% were seen once. Germline CDR1 and CDR2: SGHRS and YFSETQ. The CDR3 contains 16 residues. With V trimmed by 4 bases and J by 3 bases, 12 bases remained unmatched. As to this clonotype: Its specificity is not known.

The genes are TRBV5-1 and TRBJ1-1, with TRBD1 matching 7 bases. The source is a girl aged 5 to 17 with multiple sclerosis. Sequencing input: blood. The CDR3: CASSPLSTGLDTEAFF. In DNA, the CDR3 is TGCGCCAGCAGCCCTTTGTCGACAGGGCTGGACACTGAAGCTTTCTTT.